These 6 T cell receptor beta chains were sequenced from one sample in a study of vaccination and CD4 T cells after COVID-19. Cultured CD4+ T-cell DNA underwent Oncomine TCR Beta short-read sequencing. Using the QIAamp micro DNA kit, genomic DNA was extracted from the CD4+ T cells that had been cultured. TCRdb ran MiXCR on the PCR reads and lists one entry per CDR3 protein. The repertoire holds more than 10,000 distinct CDR3 sequences, with approximately 30% as singletons. Treatment of the sample: 10-day PBMC culture with coronavirus spike peptide pools or control peptides (ViraFEST assay). These CD4+ T cells came from an unexposed donor, sampled before the COVID-19 pandemic (2011-2018). The antigens of these receptors remain unknown. What was sequenced was CD4+ T cells from blood, cultured in vitro. These receptors all come from a human donor in good health.

This clonotype occurred a few times. The genes are TRBV7-8 and TRBJ2-5, with D unresolved. Trimming shortened V by 3 bases and J by 5 bases, and 13 bases separated the two germline ends. The germline CDR1 and CDR2 sequences are SGHVS and FQNEAQ. The CDR3 has 14 amino acids. The CDR3 DNA sequence: TGTGCCAGCAGCTTCGGCCGAATTGGGGAGACCCAGTACTTC. As protein: CASSFGRIGETQYF.

This clonotype was observed a few times. The J gene is TRBJ2-4, the V gene TRBV7-9; D perhaps matches TRBD2 (5 bases). CDR1 SEHNR and CDR2 FQNEAQ come from the germline V gene (reference sequence). The CDR3 length is 15 residues. Trimming removed 3 bases at V and 8 bases at J, with 17 bases between. DNA for the CDR3: TGTGCCAGCAGCTTCGGACCGTCGGACGGGGACATTCAGTACTTC. The encoded protein is CASSFGPSDGDIQYF.

In its sample, this clonotype was seen a few times. The rearrangement uses TRBV20-1 and TRBJ2-4; D remains unclear. The CDR3 extends over 14 amino acids. CDR1 is DFQATT and CDR2 is SNEGSKA in the germline V gene (reference sequence). The V and J ends lost 3 bases and 0 bases respectively, with 9 bases between them. The CDR3 sequence is CSASTLLAKNIQYF. The CDR3 DNA reads as TGCAGTGCTAGCACATTGCTAGCCAAAAACATTCAGTACTTC.

This clonotype occurred a few times. J is TRBJ2-1 and V is TRBV7-3, with TRBD2 as a possible D gene (5 bases). The germline CDR1 and CDR2 sequences are SGHTA and FQGTGA. The V gene lost 5 bases and the J gene lost 3 bases, with 14 bases spanning the gap. The CDR3 totals 15 residues. CDR3 region: CASSPLGGLYNEQFF. CDR3 sequence (DNA): TGTGCCAGCAGCCCTCTCGGAGGACTCTACAATGAGCAGTTCTTC. Combining the CDR3 with reference TRBV7-3 and TRBJ2-1 gives the whole variable domain GAGVSQTPSNKVTEKGKYVELRCDPISGHTALYWYRQSLGQGPEFLIYFQGTGAADDSGLPNDRFFAVRPEGSVSTLKIQRTERGDSAVYLCASSPLGGLYNEQFFGPGTRLTVL.

V and J are TRBV5-4 and TRBJ2-2, with a tentative D call TRBD2 (5 bases). The ends were cut back, 4 bases at V and 5 bases at J, with 21 bases in the middle. This CDR3 contains 17 residues. Germline V gene sequence: CDR1 SGHNT, CDR2 YYREEE (reference sequence). The CDR3 protein is CASSTSEGITGTGELFF. CDR3 coding DNA: TGTGCCAGCAGCACATCTGAAGGAATTACGGGGACCGGGGAGCTGTTTTTT.

The CDR3 protein is CASSPGVGETQYF. The CDR3, as DNA: TGCGCCAGCAGCCCCGGAGTTGGAGAGACCCAGTACTTC. J is TRBJ2-5 and V is TRBV5-1, with D unclear. The CDR3 is 13 amino acids. Germline CDR1 reads SGHRS; CDR2 reads YFSETQ. V lost 4 bases and J lost 4, with 11 bases in between. The whole variable domain, remainder taken from reference TRBV5-1 and TRBJ2-5, is KAGVTQTPRYLIKTRGQQVTLSCSPISGHRSVSWYQQTPGQGLQFLFEYFSETQRNKGNFPGRFSGRQFSNSRSEMNVSTLELGDSALYLCASSPGVGETQYFGPGTRLLVL.